These 25 T cell receptor beta chains were sequenced from one sample in a study of early T cells in non-severe SARS-CoV-2 infection. From the 5' RACE reads, TCRdb called clonotypes with MiXCR, one entry per CDR3 protein. The repertoire consists of 40,000 to 45,000 distinct CDR3 sequences, with about 5.7% occurring once and the leading ten covering roughly 20%. This specimen was whole blood, taken at baseline. All receptors come from an adult who was a healthcare worker with PCR-confirmed SARS-CoV-2 infection or an uninfected control (not recorded which).

This clonotype was detected ten times or more. This chain uses TRBV4-3 with TRBJ2-6; D remains ambiguous. This CDR3 has 17 residues. Trimming pared 4 bases from V and 0 bases from J, leaving 13 bases between. Germline V lookup: CDR1 LGHNA, CDR2 YSLEER. CDR3 sequence: CASSPRFVTSGANVLTF. The DNA of the CDR3 is TGCGCCAGCAGCCCCCGATTCGTTACCTCTGGGGCCAACGTCCTGACTTTC.

This clonotype was seen repeatedly, ten times or more. The rearrangement links TRBV7-2 to TRBJ2-3; D is tentatively TRBD1 or TRBD2 (6 bases each). The CDR3 loop spans 16 amino acids. Germline loops: CDR1 SGHTA, CDR2 FQGNSA. The V end was cut by 1 base, the J end by 4 bases, with 15 bases between. CDR3 bases: TGTGCCAGCAGCTTAGTCGGGGGCACCCCCCCAGATACGCAGTATTTT. It encodes CASSLVGGTPPDTQYF.

This chain links TRBV29-1 with TRBJ2-3; D is ambiguous. V lost 6 bases to trimming and J lost 3 bases, with 7 bases between them. Germline-derived CDR1 and CDR2 are SQVTM and ANQGSEA. There are 11 residues in the CDR3. The CDR3 loop is CSVRVTDTQYF. The CDR3 coding sequence is TGCAGCGTCCGGGTGACAGATACGCAGTATTTT.

This clonotype was seen only a few times. V and J are TRBV10-1 and TRBJ2-1, with D possibly being TRBD2 (5 bases). Germline lookup yields CDR1 WNHNN and CDR2 SYGVQD (reference sequence). The CDR3 is made up of 13 amino acids. The ends were cut back, 6 bases at V and 1 base at J, with 7 bases in the middle. The CDR3 coding sequence is TGCGCCAGCAGCGGGGATTCCTACAATGAGCAGTTCTTC. The encoded protein is CASSGDSYNEQFF.

This clonotype was picked up many times. The chain links TRBV7-9 to TRBJ2-1; 9 bases map to TRBD1. Germline CDR1 and CDR2: SEHNR and FQNEAQ (reference sequence). The CDR3 loop spans 14 amino acids. Trimming at V came to 10 bases and at J to 5 bases, leaving 9 bases not matched to a gene. The DNA of the CDR3 is TGTGCCACTACGACCGGGACAGGGAACAATGAGCAGTTCTTC. Its protein product is CATTTGTGNNEQFF.

This clonotype has a count of ten or more. V usage is TRBV7-9 and J usage is TRBJ1-1; TRBD1 aligns across 8 bases. The length of the CDR3 is 15 residues. CDR1 is SEHNR and CDR2 is FQNEAQ in the germline V gene (reference sequence). V shed 1 base, J shed 7 bases, and the junction held 8 bases outside the gene matches. The CDR3 coding sequence is TGTGCCAGCAGCTTAGAAGACAGGGGAGGGTATGAAGCTTTCTTT. It specifies CASSLEDRGGYEAFF.

This clonotype was recorded a few times. This rearrangement joins TRBV2 to TRBJ2-3, with D uncertain. V was cut by 11 bases and J by 8 bases, with 14 bases left in between. This CDR3 is built from 11 residues. The germline CDR1 and CDR2 sequences are SNHLY and FYNNEI. CDR3 protein: CASGWAGTQYF. As DNA, the CDR3 is TGTGCCTCCGGCTGGGCAGGTACGCAGTATTTT.

This clonotype was observed a handful of times. The V and J genes are TRBV28 and TRBJ2-7, with D perhaps TRBD1 (6 bases). The V end was cut by 4 bases, the J end by 1 base, with 14 bases between. Germline V gene data show CDR1 as MDHEN and CDR2 as SYDVKM. The CDR3 extends over 15 amino acids. CDR3 DNA sequence: TGTGCCAGCAGTTCCACAGGGCCTGGATCCTACGAGCAGTACTTC. Amino acid sequence: CASSSTGPGSYEQYF.

Only a few counts were recorded for this clonotype. This chain connects TRBV25-1 to TRBJ2-1; TRBD2 agrees at 7 bases. Unmatched junction bases numbered 11, after V lost 5 bases and J lost 4 bases. CDR3 length: 16 residues. Germline CDR1 reads MGHDK; CDR2 reads SYGVNS. The CDR3 loop reads CASSSTISGAYNEQFF. As DNA, the CDR3 is TGTGCCAGCAGTTCGACTATCAGCGGGGCGTACAATGAGCAGTTCTTC. Complete variable domain (other parts from reference TRBV25-1 and TRBJ2-1): EADIYQTPRYLVIGTGKKITLECSQTMGHDKMYWYQQDPGMELHLIHYSYGVNSTEKGDLSSESTVSRIRTEHFPLTLESARPSHTSQYLCASSSTISGAYNEQFFGPGTRLTVL.

This clonotype was counted many times. The V and J genes are TRBV19 and TRBJ1-2; D remains ambiguous. The CDR3 sequence is 13 residues long. Germline loops: CDR1 LNHDA, CDR2 SQIVND (reference sequence). Trimming cost V 9 bases and J 2 bases, with 13 bases left between them. The CDR3 loop is CARSGRLNYGYTF. The CDR3 DNA is TGTGCCAGATCGGGCAGGCTGAACTATGGCTACACCTTC.

A few counts support this clonotype. This rearrangement joins TRBV10-3 to TRBJ2-2; D may be TRBD2 (7 bases). V lost 11 bases, J lost 4 bases, and 14 bases lay in between. The CDR3 has 13 residues. Per the germline V gene, CDR1 is ENHRY and CDR2 is SYGVKD. CDR3 protein: CAYRGAGTGELFF. The DNA of the CDR3 is TGTGCCTACCGGGGGGCTGGCACCGGGGAGCTGTTTTTT.

This clonotype was detected only a few times. The chain carries TRBV4-3 and TRBJ2-3, with D unresolved. Germline-derived CDR1 and CDR2 are LGHNA and YSLEER. V lost 1 base to trimming and J lost 3 bases, with 5 bases between them. This CDR3 has 13 amino acids. CDR3 amino acids: CASSQARTDTQYF. As DNA, the CDR3 is TGCGCCAGCAGCCAAGCTAGGACAGATACGCAGTATTTT.

The rearrangement uses TRBV24-1 and TRBJ2-7; D gene ambiguous. The CDR3 is 14 amino acids. Germline-derived CDR1 and CDR2 are KGHDR and SFDVKD. Trimming removed 7 bases at V and 5 bases at J, with 17 bases between. CDR3 region: CATRGELDSDEQYF. The CDR3 DNA reads TGTGCCACCAGGGGTGAGTTAGATTCGGACGAGCAGTACTTC.

This clonotype appeared a few times. One end of the junction does not line up with germline, which may come from a read error. The chain couples TRBV7-7 to TRBJ2-5, with D perhaps matching TRBD1 or TRBD2 (6 bases each). Germline V gives CDR1 SSHAT, CDR2 FNYEAQ (reference sequence). The CDR3 covers 14 residues. CDR3 sequence reads: CASSPEGDRGTQYF. The CDR3 nucleotides are TGTGCTAGCAGCCCGGAGGGGGACCGTGGGACCCAGTACTTC.

Many counts were recorded for this clonotype. The chain is built from TRBV28 and TRBJ1-3; TRBD1 might be the D (6 bases). The CDR3 spans 15 residues. The V end was cut by 6 bases, the J end by 6 bases, with 18 bases between. Germline-derived CDR1 and CDR2 are MDHEN and SYDVKM. CDR3 region: CASSPTGPAENTIYF. CDR3 DNA: TGTGCCAGCAGCCCCACAGGGCCGGCTGAAAACACCATATATTTT.

This clonotype was recorded a few times. This chain connects TRBV6-6 to TRBJ2-2, with D hard to call. V was shortened by 7 bases and J by 1 base, with 13 bases between the two germline ends. The CDR3 runs to 15 residues. CDR1 is MNHNY, CDR2 SVGAGI, per germline (reference sequence). The DNA of the CDR3 is TGTGCCAGCACTCTGAGTCATCTGAACACCGGGGAGCTGTTTTTT. Translated, it gives CASTLSHLNTGELFF.

The table lists this clonotype with many counts. This chain joins TRBV4-1 and TRBJ2-3, with 7 bases matching TRBD1. The junction had 14 bases not matched to a gene; V was cut back by 2 bases and J by 6 bases. The length of the CDR3 is 17 residues. CDR1 MGHRA and CDR2 YSYEKL come from the germline V gene. CDR3 sequence (DNA): TGCGCCAGCAGCCAACATATGGTGACAGGGAGCGTGGATACGCAGTATTTT. As protein: CASSQHMVTGSVDTQYF.

This clonotype was seen more than once but under ten times. CDR3 residues: CSVYLRGQGPNTGELFF. The CDR3 DNA reads as TGCAGCGTTTATCTGAGAGGACAGGGTCCCAACACCGGGGAGCTGTTTTTT. J is TRBJ2-2 and V is TRBV29-1; 8 bases agree with TRBD1. CDR1 and CDR2 (germline): SQVTM, ANQGSEA. This CDR3 has 17 amino acids. With V trimmed by 5 bases and J by 2 bases, 13 bases remained unmatched.

This clonotype was picked up many times. The V call is TRBV12-3 or TRBV12-4, the J call TRBJ2-1; D gene ambiguous. Trimming shortened V by 3 bases and J by 4 bases, and 7 bases separated the two germline ends. This CDR3 region has 13 residues. This CDR3 is CASSLVQYNEQFF. The CDR3 bases are TGTGCCAGCAGTTTGGTACAATACAATGAGCAGTTCTTC.

The table lists this clonotype with many counts. The chain employs TRBV6-2 or TRBV6-3 and TRBJ2-1, with 8 bases identical to TRBD2. CDR1 and CDR2 (germline): MNHEY, SVGEGT. Trimming cost V 8 bases and J 10 bases; bases outside gene matches: 13. This CDR3 has 14 amino acids. The DNA of the CDR3 is TGTGCCAGCTCCTTTAAGGCGGGAGGAGTGGAGCAGTTCTTC. Translated: CASSFKAGGVEQFF.

Ten or more counts support this clonotype. The V gene is TRBV20-1, the J gene TRBJ2-5; weak D call: TRBD1 (6 bases). The V end was cut by 3 bases, the J end by 1 base, with 15 bases between. The CDR3 extends over 15 amino acids. Germline V gives CDR1 DFQATT, CDR2 SNEGSKA (reference sequence). As DNA, the CDR3 is TGCAGTGCTAGGCCAGGGGTTAGCGTCCAAGAGACCCAGTACTTC. It specifies CSARPGVSVQETQYF.

In this sample, this clonotype turned up many times. The rearrangement joins TRBV6-6 to TRBJ2-1; no clear D. CDR3 length equals 11 residues. Trimming removed 5 bases at V and 7 bases at J, with 6 bases between. Germline V gene lookup returns CDR1 MNHNY and CDR2 SVGAGI (reference sequence). The CDR3 spells CASSSRNEQFF. The CDR3 DNA sequence: TGTGCCAGCAGTAGTAGGAATGAGCAGTTCTTC.

The chain carries TRBV6-2 or TRBV6-3 and TRBJ2-7; the D gene is possibly TRBD1 (5 bases). V was pared by 2 bases and J by 6 bases, with 14 bases between. The germline V gene encodes CDR1 MNHEY and CDR2 SVGEGT. This CDR3 spans 14 amino acids. The CDR3 region is CASSYNPGWREQYF. For the CDR3, the DNA is TGTGCCAGCAGTTACAACCCAGGGTGGCGCGAGCAGTACTTC.

The V and J genes are TRBV25-1 and TRBJ2-3; possible D gene TRBD2, 6 bases. This CDR3 is 15 amino acids long. Trimming removed 2 bases from V and 5 bases from J, with 14 bases in between. The germline V gene has CDR1 MGHDK and CDR2 SYGVNS. CDR3 DNA sequence: TGTGCCAGCAGTGAACATGTCGGGAGAGGAGATACGCAGTATTTT. It encodes CASSEHVGRGDTQYF.

In its sample, this clonotype was seen many times. The J gene is TRBJ2-1, the V gene TRBV20-1; maybe TRBD1 (5 bases). The CDR3 totals 13 residues. CDR1 and CDR2 (germline): DFQATT, SNEGSKA (reference sequence). V was pared by 1 base and J by 5 bases, with 9 bases between. CDR3 nucleotide sequence: TGCAGTGCTAGAGTCGTAGGGGACAATGAGCAGTTCTTC. The encoded protein is CSARVVGDNEQFF.